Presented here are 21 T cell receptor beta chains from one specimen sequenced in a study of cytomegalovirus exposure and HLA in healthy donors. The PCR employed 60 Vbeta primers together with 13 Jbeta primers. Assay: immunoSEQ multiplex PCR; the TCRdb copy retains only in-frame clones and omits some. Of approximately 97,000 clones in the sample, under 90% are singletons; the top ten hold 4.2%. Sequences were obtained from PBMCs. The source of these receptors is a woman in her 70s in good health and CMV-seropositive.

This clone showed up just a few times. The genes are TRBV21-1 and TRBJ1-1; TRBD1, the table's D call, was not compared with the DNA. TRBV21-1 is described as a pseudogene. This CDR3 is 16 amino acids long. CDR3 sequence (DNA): TGTGCCAGCTCGGACAGGCTGATTCGAATGAACACTGAAGCTTTCTTT. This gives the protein CASSDRLIRMNTEAFF.

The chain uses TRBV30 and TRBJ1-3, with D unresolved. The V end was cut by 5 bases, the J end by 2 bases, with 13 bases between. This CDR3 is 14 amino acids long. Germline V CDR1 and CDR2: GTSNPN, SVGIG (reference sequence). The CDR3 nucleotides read TGTGCCTGGGACACACCTTCTCCTGGAAACACCATATATTTT. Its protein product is CAWDTPSPGNTIYF.

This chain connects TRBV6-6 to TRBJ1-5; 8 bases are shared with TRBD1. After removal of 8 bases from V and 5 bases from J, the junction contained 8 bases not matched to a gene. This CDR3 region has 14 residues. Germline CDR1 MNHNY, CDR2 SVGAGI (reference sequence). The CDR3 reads CASLGGTGHQPQHF. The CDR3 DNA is TGTGCCAGCCTGGGAGGGACAGGTCATCAGCCCCAGCATTTT.

DNA for the CDR3: TGTGCCAGCAGTACCGGGACAGCCTACGAGCAGTACTTC. It translates to CASSTGTAYEQYF. The J gene is TRBJ2-5, the V gene TRBV6-6; 7 nucleotides line up with TRBD1. The end of the DNA is better explained by TRBJ2-7, so the J call may be wrong. CDR1 MNHNY and CDR2 SVGAGI come from the germline V gene (reference sequence). This CDR3 comprises 13 residues.

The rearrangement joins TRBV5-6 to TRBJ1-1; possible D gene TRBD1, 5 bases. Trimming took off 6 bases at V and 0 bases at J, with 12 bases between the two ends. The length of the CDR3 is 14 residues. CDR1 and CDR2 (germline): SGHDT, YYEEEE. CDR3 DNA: TGTGCCAGCAACAATCAGGGCGTGAACACTGAAGCTTTCTTT. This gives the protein CASNNQGVNTEAFF.

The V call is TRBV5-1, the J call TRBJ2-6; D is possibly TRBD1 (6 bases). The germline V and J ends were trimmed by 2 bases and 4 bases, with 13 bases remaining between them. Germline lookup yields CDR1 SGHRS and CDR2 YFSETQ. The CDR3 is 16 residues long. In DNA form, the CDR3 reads TGCGCCAGCAGCTTTCTATCAGGGGCCGGGGCCAACGTCCTGACTTTC. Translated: CASSFLSGAGANVLTF.

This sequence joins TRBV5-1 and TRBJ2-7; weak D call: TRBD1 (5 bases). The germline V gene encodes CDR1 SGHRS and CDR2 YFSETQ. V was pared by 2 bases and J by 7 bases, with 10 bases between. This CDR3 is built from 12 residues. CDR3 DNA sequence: TGCGCCAGCAGCTTCGGTCGGACAGAGCAGTACTTC. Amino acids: CASSFGRTEQYF.

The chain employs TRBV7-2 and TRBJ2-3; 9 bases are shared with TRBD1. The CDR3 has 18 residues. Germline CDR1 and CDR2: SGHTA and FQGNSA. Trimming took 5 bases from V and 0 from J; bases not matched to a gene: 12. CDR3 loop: CASSERPQQGASTDTQYF. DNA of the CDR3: TGTGCCAGCAGCGAACGACCCCAACAGGGGGCTAGCACAGATACGCAGTATTTT.

This CDR3 reads CASSRLRGANVLTF. CDR3 bases: TGTGCCAGCAGTAGACTGAGGGGGGCCAACGTCCTGACTTTC. The genes are TRBV6-5 and TRBJ2-6; no clear D gene. Trimming left V 5 bases short and J 4 bases short, with 9 bases between. CDR3 length equals 14 residues. Looked up from germline, CDR1 is MNHEY and CDR2 is SVGAGI.

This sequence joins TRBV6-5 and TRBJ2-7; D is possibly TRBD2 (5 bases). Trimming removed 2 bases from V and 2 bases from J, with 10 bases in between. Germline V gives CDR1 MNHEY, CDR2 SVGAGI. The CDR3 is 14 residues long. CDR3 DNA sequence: TGTGCCAGCAGTTACGACTATCGTGCCTACGAGCAGTACTTC. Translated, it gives CASSYDYRAYEQYF.

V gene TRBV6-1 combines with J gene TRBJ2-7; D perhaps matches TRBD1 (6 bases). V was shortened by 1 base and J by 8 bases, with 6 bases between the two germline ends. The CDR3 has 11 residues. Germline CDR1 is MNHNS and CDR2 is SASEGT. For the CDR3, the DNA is TGTGCCAGCAGTGAAGGGGACAAGCAGTACTTC. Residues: CASSEGDKQYF.

CDR3 loop: CAWSRTRTSGGPRETQYF. DNA for the CDR3: TGTGCCTGGAGTCGTACCCGAACTAGCGGGGGCCCCCGGGAGACCCAGTACTTC. The rearrangement joins TRBV30 to TRBJ2-5; 11 bases align to TRBD2. Germline assignment: CDR1 GTSNPN and CDR2 SVGIG (reference sequence). With 2 bases clipped from V and 5 bases from J, the junction kept 16 bases outside the gene matches. The CDR3 contains 18 residues.

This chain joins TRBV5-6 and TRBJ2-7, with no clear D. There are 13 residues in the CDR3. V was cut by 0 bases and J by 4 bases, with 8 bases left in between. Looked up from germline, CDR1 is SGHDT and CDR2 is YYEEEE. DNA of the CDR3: TGTGCCAGCAGCTTGGGACAACTGTACGAGCAGTACTTC. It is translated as CASSLGQLYEQYF.

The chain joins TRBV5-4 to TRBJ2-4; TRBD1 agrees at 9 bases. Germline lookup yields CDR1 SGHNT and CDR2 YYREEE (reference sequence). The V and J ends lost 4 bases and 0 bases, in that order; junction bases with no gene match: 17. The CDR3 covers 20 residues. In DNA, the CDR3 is TGTGCCAGCAGCCCGGCGGGACAGGGATCGTTACTATTAGCCAAAAACATTCAGTACTTC. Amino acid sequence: CASSPAGQGSLLLAKNIQYF.

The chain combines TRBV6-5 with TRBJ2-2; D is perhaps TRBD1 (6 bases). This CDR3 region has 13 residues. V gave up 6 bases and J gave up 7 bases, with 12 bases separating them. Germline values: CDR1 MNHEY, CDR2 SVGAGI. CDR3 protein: CASSIRGFGELFF. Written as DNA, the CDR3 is TGTGCCAGCAGCATAAGGGGGTTCGGGGAGCTGTTTTTT.

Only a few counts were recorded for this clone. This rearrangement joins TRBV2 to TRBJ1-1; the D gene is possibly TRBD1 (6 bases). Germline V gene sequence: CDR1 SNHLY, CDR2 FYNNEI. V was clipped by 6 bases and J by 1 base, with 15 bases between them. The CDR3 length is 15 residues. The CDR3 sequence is CASRKTGNPNTEAFF. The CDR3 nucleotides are TGTGCCAGCAGGAAAACAGGGAACCCGAACACTGAAGCTTTCTTT. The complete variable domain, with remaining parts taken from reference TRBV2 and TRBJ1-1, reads EPEVTQTPSHQVTQMGQEVILRCVPISNHLYFYWYRQILGQKVEFLVSFYNNEISEKSEIFDDQFSVERPDGSNFTLKIRSTKLEDSAMYFCASRKTGNPNTEAFFGQGTRLTVV.

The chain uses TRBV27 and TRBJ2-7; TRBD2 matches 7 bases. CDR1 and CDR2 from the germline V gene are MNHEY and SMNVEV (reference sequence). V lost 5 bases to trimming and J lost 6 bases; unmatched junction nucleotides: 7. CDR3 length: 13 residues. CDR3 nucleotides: TGTGCCAGCAGTCCAACTAGCGTCGGCGAGCAGTACTTC. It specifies CASSPTSVGEQYF.

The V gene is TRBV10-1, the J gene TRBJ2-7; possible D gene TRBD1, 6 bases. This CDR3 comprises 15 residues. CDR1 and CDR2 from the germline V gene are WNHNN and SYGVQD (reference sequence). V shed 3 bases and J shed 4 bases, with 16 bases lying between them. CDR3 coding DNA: TGCGCCAGCAGTGACCAAACAGGGAAGAATTACGAGCAGTACTTC. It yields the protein CASSDQTGKNYEQYF.

In DNA form, the CDR3 reads TGTGCCAGCAGCGGACTAGCGGGGAACAATGAGCAGTTCTTC. Amino acid sequence: CASSGLAGNNEQFF. The V call is TRBV6-8, the J call TRBJ2-1; 12 bases fit TRBD2. V was clipped by 6 bases and J by 5 bases; unmatched bases: 2. Germline CDR1 reads MNHGY; CDR2 reads SAAAGT. The CDR3 has 14 residues.

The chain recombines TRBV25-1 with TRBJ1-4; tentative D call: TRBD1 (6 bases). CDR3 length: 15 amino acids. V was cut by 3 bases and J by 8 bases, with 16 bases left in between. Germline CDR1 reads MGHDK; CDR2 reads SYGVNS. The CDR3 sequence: CASSDRGGVQEKLFF. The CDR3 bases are TGTGCCAGCAGTGATCGAGGGGGAGTCCAGGAAAAACTGTTTTTT.

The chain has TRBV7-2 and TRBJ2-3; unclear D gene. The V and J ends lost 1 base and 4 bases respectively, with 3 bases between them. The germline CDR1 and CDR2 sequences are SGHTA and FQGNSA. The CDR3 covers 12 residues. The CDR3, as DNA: TGTGCCAGCAGCTTAGGAGCAGATACGCAGTATTTT. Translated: CASSLGADTQYF.